The rows below give T cell receptor beta chains drawn from one sample of a study of T cell responses to AZD1222 COVID-19 vaccine. Repertoires were generated with immunoSEQ multiplex PCR, while TCRdb's copy carries only in-frame clones and drops some. The sample has about 130,000 clones, around 94% seen once. The sample consisted of peripheral blood, taken on day 0 of AZD1222 vaccination. The receptor source for this set is an adult in good health. CDR3s include the opening cysteine and the closing phenylalanine or tryptophan. Fields, in order: J gene, D gene, V gene, clone size, CDR3 DNA, CDR3 protein. A D gene is named only where the DNA matches it firmly. Where a row states a size, it is once, few, many or the class of an expanded clone; other rows omit it.

j_call: TRBJ2-7
d_call: TRBD2
v_call: TRBV5-1
clone_size: NA
cdr3_nt: TGCGCCAGCAGGGGGACTAGCGGGAAATACTACGAGCAGTACTTC
cdr3_aa: CASRGTSGKYYEQYF

j_call: TRBJ2-2
d_call: NA
v_call: TRBV4-2
clone_size: NA
cdr3_nt: TGTGCCAGCAGCCCGGCAGGACGGGGCACCGGGGAGCTGTTTTTT
cdr3_aa: CASSPAGRGTGELFF

j_call: TRBJ1-1
d_call: NA
v_call: TRBV20-1
clone_size: NA
cdr3_nt: TGCAGTGCTCCGGGGACATCTGAAGCTTTCTTT
cdr3_aa: CSAPGTSEAFF

j_call: TRBJ1-4
d_call: NA
v_call: TRBV12-5
clone_size: NA
cdr3_nt: TGTGCTAGTGCGGCACAGGGCGGGGAAAAACTGTTTTTT
cdr3_aa: CASAAQGGEKLFF

j_call: TRBJ2-7
d_call: NA
v_call: TRBV4-3
clone_size: NA
cdr3_nt: TGCGCCAGCAGCCAAGATAGGAACCGTATCAACGAGCAGTACTTC
cdr3_aa: CASSQDRNRINEQYF

j_call: TRBJ1-5
d_call: NA
v_call: TRBV9
clone_size: NA
cdr3_nt: TGTGCCAGCAGCGAGACAGGCCAGGGGCCCCAGCATTTT
cdr3_aa: CASSETGQGPQHF

j_call: TRBJ2-7
d_call: NA
v_call: TRBV29-1
clone_size: NA
cdr3_nt: TGCAGCGGATACGACACTCTCACCTACGAGCAGTACTTC
cdr3_aa: CSGYDTLTYEQYF

j_call: TRBJ1-1
d_call: NA
v_call: TRBV30
clone_size: once
cdr3_nt: TGTGCCTGGAGTGTATTGAGGGGGGCCGAAGCTTTCTTT
cdr3_aa: CAWSVLRGAEAFF

j_call: TRBJ2-1
d_call: NA
v_call: TRBV11-2
clone_size: once
cdr3_nt: TGTGCCAGCAGCTTAGATTATCGTAGCTCCTACAATGAGCAGTTCTTC
cdr3_aa: CASSLDYRSSYNEQFF

j_call: TRBJ1-5
d_call: NA
v_call: TRBV6-2/TRBV6-3
clone_size: NA
cdr3_nt: TGTGCCAGCAGTTACTCGATAGGCGGCAGTCAGCCCCAGCATTTT
cdr3_aa: CASSYSIGGSQPQHF

j_call: TRBJ2-2
d_call: TRBD1
v_call: TRBV27
clone_size: NA
cdr3_nt: TGTGCCAGCAGGATTACAGGGGGAACGAACACCGGGGAGCTGTTTTTT
cdr3_aa: CASRITGGTNTGELFF

j_call: TRBJ1-1
d_call: NA
v_call: TRBV5-1
clone_size: NA
cdr3_nt: TGCGCCAGCAGCTTGGCCGGGAGCACTGAAGCTTTCTTT
cdr3_aa: CASSLAGSTEAFF

j_call: TRBJ1-2
d_call: NA
v_call: TRBV3-1/TRBV3-2
clone_size: NA
cdr3_nt: TGTGCCAGCAGCCAGGGAACCTATGGCTACACCTTC
cdr3_aa: CASSQGTYGYTF

j_call: TRBJ2-1
d_call: NA
v_call: TRBV7-2
clone_size: NA
cdr3_nt: TGTGCCAGCAGCTTTGTGGTTGAGCAGTTCTTC
cdr3_aa: CASSFVVEQFF

j_call: TRBJ1-5
d_call: TRBD1
v_call: TRBV29-1
clone_size: NA
cdr3_nt: TGCAGCGTTGGGGGGACAGATAATCAGCCCCAGCATTTT
cdr3_aa: CSVGGTDNQPQHF

j_call: TRBJ1-2
d_call: NA
v_call: TRBV19
clone_size: NA
cdr3_nt: TGTGCCAGTAGTATCGGTCAGGGACGGCAATATGGCTACACCTTC
cdr3_aa: CASSIGQGRQYGYTF

j_call: TRBJ1-3
d_call: NA
v_call: TRBV28
clone_size: NA
cdr3_nt: TGTGCCAGCAGGATGACAGGTGGCTCTGGAAACACCATATATTTT
cdr3_aa: CASRMTGGSGNTIYF

j_call: TRBJ1-5
d_call: TRBD1
v_call: TRBV5-6
clone_size: NA
cdr3_nt: TGTGCCAGCAGCTCAAGGACAGGCGATGGCAGACCCCAGCATTTT
cdr3_aa: CASSSRTGDGRPQHF

j_call: TRBJ1-4
d_call: NA
v_call: TRBV5-1
clone_size: NA
cdr3_nt: TGCGCCAGCATCTCTCAGTTTGAAAAACTGTTTTTT
cdr3_aa: CASISQFEKLFF

j_call: TRBJ2-7
d_call: NA
v_call: TRBV5-1
clone_size: NA
cdr3_nt: TGCGCCAGCTCGCCTCGGGGTAACGGGAGAAGCGTTGGTGAGCAGTACTTC
cdr3_aa: CASSPRGNGRSVGEQYF

j_call: TRBJ1-5
d_call: NA
v_call: TRBV6-1
clone_size: NA
cdr3_nt: TGTGCCAGCAGTGATCTGCCTTATAGCAATCAGCCCCAGCATTTT
cdr3_aa: CASSDLPYSNQPQHF

j_call: TRBJ2-1
d_call: TRBD1
v_call: TRBV19
clone_size: NA
cdr3_nt: TGTGCCAGTAGGGACAGGGAGGACTCCTACAATGAGCAGTTCTTC
cdr3_aa: CASRDREDSYNEQFF

j_call: TRBJ1-2
d_call: TRBD1
v_call: TRBV25-1
clone_size: NA
cdr3_nt: TGTGCCAGCAGTTCCCGGACAGGGTCGGACGGCTACACCTTC
cdr3_aa: CASSSRTGSDGYTF

j_call: TRBJ2-1
d_call: TRBD1
v_call: TRBV12-3/TRBV12-4
clone_size: NA
cdr3_nt: TGTGCCAGCAGCCCTGACAGGGACGAGCAGTTCTTC
cdr3_aa: CASSPDRDEQFF

j_call: TRBJ1-4
d_call: NA
v_call: TRBV28
clone_size: NA
cdr3_nt: TGTGCCAGCAGTCTCCCGCAGACCCGGGATGAAAAACTGTTTTTT
cdr3_aa: CASSLPQTRDEKLFF

j_call: TRBJ2-2
d_call: NA
v_call: TRBV7-9
clone_size: NA
cdr3_nt: TGTGCCAGCAGCTTAGACTACACCGGGGAGCTGTTTTTT
cdr3_aa: CASSLDYTGELFF

j_call: TRBJ1-2
d_call: TRBD1
v_call: TRBV5-4
clone_size: NA
cdr3_nt: TGTGCCAGCAGCCTTAAGGACAGGGCTATTAACTATGGCTACACCTTC
cdr3_aa: CASSLKDRAINYGYTF

j_call: TRBJ1-1
d_call: NA
v_call: TRBV7-8
clone_size: once
cdr3_nt: TGTGCCAGCAGCGGGGCAGGGCACACTGAAGCTTTCTTT
cdr3_aa: CASSGAGHTEAFF

j_call: TRBJ2-7
d_call: NA
v_call: TRBV7-9
clone_size: NA
cdr3_nt: TGTGCCAGCAGCTTAGTGGTGGCAGGGGAACCCTACGAGCAGTACTTC
cdr3_aa: CASSLVVAGEPYEQYF

j_call: TRBJ1-3
d_call: NA
v_call: TRBV28
clone_size: once
cdr3_nt: TGTGCCAGCAGTTTAGACTCTGGAAACACCATATATTTT
cdr3_aa: CASSLDSGNTIYF

j_call: TRBJ1-5
d_call: NA
v_call: TRBV3-1/TRBV3-2
clone_size: NA
cdr3_nt: TGTGCCAGCAGCCCCTACAGGGAGAATCAGCCCCAGCATTTT
cdr3_aa: CASSPYRENQPQHF

j_call: TRBJ2-7
d_call: TRBD2
v_call: TRBV3-1/TRBV3-2
clone_size: NA
cdr3_nt: TGTGCCAGCAGCCAAACTAGCGGGAGCTCCTACGAGCAGTACTTC
cdr3_aa: CASSQTSGSSYEQYF

j_call: TRBJ2-7
d_call: TRBD1
v_call: TRBV23-1
clone_size: NA
cdr3_nt: TGCGCCAGCACCACAGGGGACCCGCAGTACTTC
cdr3_aa: CASTTGDPQYF

j_call: TRBJ1-2
d_call: TRBD1
v_call: TRBV19
clone_size: NA
cdr3_nt: TGTGCCAGCCTGCGACAGGGAAGCAGCTATGGCTACACCTTC
cdr3_aa: CASLRQGSSYGYTF

j_call: TRBJ1-1
d_call: NA
v_call: TRBV5-1
clone_size: NA
cdr3_nt: TGCGCCAGCAGCTTTGGGCCCCAGGGGAAGAACACTGAAGCTTTCTTT
cdr3_aa: CASSFGPQGKNTEAFF

j_call: TRBJ2-7
d_call: NA
v_call: TRBV30
clone_size: NA
cdr3_nt: TGTGCCTGGGACAGACAGGGCGGGGGCGAGCAGTACTTC
cdr3_aa: CAWDRQGGGEQYF

j_call: TRBJ1-1
d_call: NA
v_call: TRBV15
clone_size: NA
cdr3_nt: TGTGCCACCAGCAGAGATGAGGATGAAGCTTTCTTT
cdr3_aa: CATSRDEDEAFF

j_call: TRBJ2-2
d_call: NA
v_call: TRBV15
clone_size: NA
cdr3_nt: TGTGCCACCAGCAGAGAAGGGGGTCGCACCGGGGAGCTGTTTTTT
cdr3_aa: CATSREGGRTGELFF

j_call: TRBJ2-1
d_call: TRBD2
v_call: TRBV7-8
clone_size: NA
cdr3_nt: TGTGCCAGCAGCTTAGGGCTAGCGGGAGGAGACAATGAGCAGTTCTTC
cdr3_aa: CASSLGLAGGDNEQFF

j_call: TRBJ1-1
d_call: NA
v_call: TRBV27
clone_size: NA
cdr3_nt: TGTGCCAACCCTGGAGTTGACACTGAAGCTTTCTTT
cdr3_aa: CANPGVDTEAFF

j_call: TRBJ2-7
d_call: NA
v_call: TRBV7-2
clone_size: NA
cdr3_nt: TGTGCCAGCAGCCCATGGGGCTACTACGAGCAGTACTTC
cdr3_aa: CASSPWGYYEQYF

j_call: TRBJ2-1
d_call: TRBD2
v_call: TRBV29-1
clone_size: NA
cdr3_nt: TGCAGCGTTGAAATTGTAGGAGCGGGAGAGCAGTTCTTC
cdr3_aa: CSVEIVGAGEQFF

j_call: TRBJ2-5
d_call: TRBD2
v_call: TRBV5-5
clone_size: once
cdr3_nt: TGTGCCAGCAGCTTCATGTCGGGGACTAAACGAGAGACCCAGTACTTC
cdr3_aa: CASSFMSGTKRETQYF

j_call: TRBJ1-3
d_call: NA
v_call: TRBV9
clone_size: NA
cdr3_nt: TGTGCCAGCAGCGTAGAGGTCCCCAACACCATATATTTT
cdr3_aa: CASSVEVPNTIYF

j_call: TRBJ1-1
d_call: NA
v_call: TRBV5-4
clone_size: NA
cdr3_nt: TGTGCCAGCAGCTCTCAGACCTACCGTGAAGCTTTCTTT
cdr3_aa: CASSSQTYREAFF

j_call: TRBJ2-5
d_call: NA
v_call: TRBV5-6
clone_size: NA
cdr3_nt: TGTGCCAGCAGCCTGGGGGAGCGGGTGCAAGAGACCCAGTACTTC
cdr3_aa: CASSLGERVQETQYF

j_call: TRBJ2-7
d_call: NA
v_call: TRBV2
clone_size: NA
cdr3_nt: TGTGCCAGCAGTGAAGCGCTGCGGTTCTCCTACGAGCAGTACTTC
cdr3_aa: CASSEALRFSYEQYF

j_call: TRBJ2-3
d_call: NA
v_call: TRBV24-1
clone_size: NA
cdr3_nt: TGTGCCACCAGTGGCGTCTCAGATACGCAGTATTTT
cdr3_aa: CATSGVSDTQYF

j_call: TRBJ2-1
d_call: TRBD2
v_call: TRBV15
clone_size: NA
cdr3_nt: TGTGCCACCAGCAAAACTAGCGGACCGTACAATGAGCAGTTCTTC
cdr3_aa: CATSKTSGPYNEQFF

j_call: TRBJ1-2
d_call: NA
v_call: TRBV5-6
clone_size: NA
cdr3_nt: TGTGCCAGCAGCCCACCCGGACAGTATGGCTACACCTTC
cdr3_aa: CASSPPGQYGYTF

j_call: TRBJ2-2
d_call: TRBD2
v_call: TRBV6-6
clone_size: NA
cdr3_nt: TGTGCCAGCAGTCGCAACCCCCTAGCGGGCGACACCGGGGAGCTGTTTTTT
cdr3_aa: CASSRNPLAGDTGELFF

j_call: TRBJ2-7
d_call: TRBD2
v_call: TRBV4-3
clone_size: NA
cdr3_nt: TGCGCCAGCAGCAGCAAAGCGGGGCAGGGCGAGCAGTACTTC
cdr3_aa: CASSSKAGQGEQYF

j_call: TRBJ1-6
d_call: TRBD1
v_call: TRBV9
clone_size: NA
cdr3_nt: TGTGCCAGCAGCGTAGGGGTCGGGGCAGGGGGCTTCGATTCACCCCTCCACTTT
cdr3_aa: CASSVGVGAGGFDSPLHF

j_call: TRBJ2-7
d_call: TRBD1
v_call: TRBV7-9
clone_size: NA
cdr3_nt: TGTGCCAGCACCATGGCAGGGGGCCTAGTCTACGAGCAGTACTTC
cdr3_aa: CASTMAGGLVYEQYF

j_call: TRBJ1-4
d_call: NA
v_call: TRBV11-2
clone_size: NA
cdr3_nt: TGTGCCAGCAGCTTGAAAGGCAGGGAGAGTGAAAAACTGTTTTTT
cdr3_aa: CASSLKGRESEKLFF